This entry is about one TCR beta chain. This record belongs to a study of blood T cell repertoires in COVID-19. Study-level information: The origin of the acute and convalescent COVID-19 samples was the United States, Italy and Spain. T cells, B-cell-depleted T cells, or PBMCs supplied cDNA or gDNA.

In the original processing: Estimation of nucleated cell counts was performed using reference gene primer amplification. Using immunoSEQ multiplex PCR, the repertoire was profiled, and TCRdb retains in-frame clones only, with some absent. The V and J calls and clone size are taken from that table; D and trimming were inferred from the DNA. The sample yields under 170,000 clones, about nine tenths seen once. This TCR came from a woman aged 60-75 years with active or convalescent COVID-19. Sequencing was done on a sample of peripheral blood.

The CDR3 sequence is CSVELWDRGISETQYF. In DNA, the CDR3 is TGCAGCGTTGAACTATGGGACAGGGGAATTTCAGAGACCCAGTACTTC. The genes are TRBV29-1 and TRBJ2-5; 10 nucleotides match TRBD1. CDR1 SQVTM and CDR2 ANQGSEA come from the germline V gene. V dropped 2 bases and J dropped 4; count of bases not matched to a gene: 10. This CDR3 contains 16 residues.